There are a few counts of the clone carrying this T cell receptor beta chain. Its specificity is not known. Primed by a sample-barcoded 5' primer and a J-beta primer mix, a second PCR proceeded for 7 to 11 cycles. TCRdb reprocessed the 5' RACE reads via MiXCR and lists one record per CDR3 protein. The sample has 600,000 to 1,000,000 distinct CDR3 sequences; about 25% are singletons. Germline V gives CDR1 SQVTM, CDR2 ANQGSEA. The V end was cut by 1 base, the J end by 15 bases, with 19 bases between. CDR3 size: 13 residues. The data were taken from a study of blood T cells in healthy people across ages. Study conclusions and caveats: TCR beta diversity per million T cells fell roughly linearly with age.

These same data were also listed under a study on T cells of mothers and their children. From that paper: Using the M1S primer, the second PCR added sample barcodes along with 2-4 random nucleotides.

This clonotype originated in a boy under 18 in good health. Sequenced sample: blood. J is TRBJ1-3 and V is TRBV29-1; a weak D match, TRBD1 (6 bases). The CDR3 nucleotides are TGCAGCGTTGAAGGTCTAGCGACGGGACAAACATATTTT. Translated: CSVEGLATGQTYF.